Listed here are 18 T cell receptor beta chains from one sample, sequenced in a study of blood T cells in healthy people across ages. Using a J-beta primer mix together with a sample-barcoded 5' primer, a second PCR was run for about 6 to 11 cycles. Via MiXCR, TCRdb re-called the 5' RACE reads, giving one row per CDR3 protein. The sample has hundreds of thousands of distinct CDR3 sequences, about 61% seen once; the top ten hold 20% to 30%. The sequenced sample was blood. Receptors originate from a man aged 40-50 years in good health.

The chain has TRBV9 and TRBJ2-3; 9 nucleotides agree with TRBD2. The V gene end was trimmed by 2 bases and the J gene end by 0 bases; junction bases not matched to a gene: 10. This CDR3 contains 18 residues. CDR1 is SGDLS, CDR2 YYNGEE, per germline. CDR3 residues: CASSVWASGVRSTDTQYF. The CDR3 region has the DNA TGTGCCAGCAGCGTTTGGGCTAGCGGGGTGCGGAGCACAGATACGCAGTATTTT. The entire variable domain, with the rest obtained from reference TRBV9 and TRBJ2-3, is as follows: DSGVTQTPKHLITATGQRVTLRCSPRSGDLSVYWYQQSLDQGLQFLIQYYNGEERAKGNILERFSAQQFPDLHSELNLSSLELGDSALYFCASSVWASGVRSTDTQYFGPGTRLTVL.

V is TRBV29-1 and J is TRBJ1-1; D call uncertain. The CDR3 covers 12 residues. Trimming took off 4 bases at V and 6 bases at J, with 12 bases between the two ends. From germline, CDR1 is SQVTM and CDR2 ANQGSEA. CDR3 bases: TGCAGCGTTGCAGTAGTAAGCGCTGAAGCTTTCTTT. Amino acid sequence: CSVAVVSAEAFF. The full variable domain, rest sourced from reference TRBV29-1 and TRBJ1-1, is SAVISQKPSRDICQRGTSLTIQCQVDSQVTMMFWYRQQPGQSLTLIATANQGSEATYESGFVIDKFPISRPNLTFSTLTVSNMSPEDSSIYLCSVAVVSAEAFFGQGTRLTVV.

The chain carries TRBV5-1 and TRBJ2-2; D is ambiguous. The germline gives CDR1 SGHRS, CDR2 YFSETQ. This CDR3 has 16 residues. V was shortened by 0 bases and J by 6 bases, with 15 bases between the two germline ends. The chain's CDR3 is CASSLEQPSLSGELFF. For the CDR3, the DNA is TGCGCCAGCAGCTTGGAGCAGCCCTCTTTATCCGGGGAGCTGTTTTTT.

The V and J genes are TRBV7-9 and TRBJ1-3; no clear D. The CDR3 loop spans 15 amino acids. Germline CDR1 is SEHNR and CDR2 is FQNEAQ (reference sequence). The V end was cut by 1 base, the J end by 0 bases, with 7 bases between. The CDR3, as DNA: TGTGCCAGCAGCTTAGAACCGAACTCTGGAAACACCATATATTTT. Translation: CASSLEPNSGNTIYF. The whole variable domain, filled in from reference TRBV7-9 and TRBJ1-3, reads DTGVSQNPRHKITKRGQNVTFRCDPISEHNRLYWYRQTLGQGPEFLTYFQNEAQLEKSRLLSDRFSAERPKGSFSTLEIQRTEQGDSAMYLCASSLEPNSGNTIYFGEGSWLTVV.

The chain has TRBV29-1 and TRBJ2-1; 9 nucleotides agree with TRBD1. With V trimmed by 6 bases and J by 3 bases, 6 bases remained unmatched. Germline values: CDR1 SQVTM, CDR2 ANQGSEA. This CDR3 spans 14 amino acids. The CDR3 sequence: CSVDTGGSYNEQFF. CDR3 coding DNA: TGCAGCGTGGACACAGGGGGCAGCTACAATGAGCAGTTCTTC.

The chain combines TRBV10-3 with TRBJ1-1; TRBD1 is a possible D gene (6 bases). The V end lost 6 bases, the J end lost 7 bases, and 12 bases lay between the germline ends. The CDR3 consists of 12 residues. Per the germline V gene, CDR1 is ENHRY and CDR2 is SYGVKD. The CDR3 DNA sequence: TGTGCCATCAGGAAGGACAGTCTTGAAGCTTTCTTT. Encoded protein: CAIRKDSLEAFF.

This clonotype was detected ten times or more. The rearrangement links TRBV6-4 to TRBJ2-6; 10 bases agree with TRBD2. J was trimmed by 0 bases and V by 4 bases; bases with no gene match: 0. This CDR3 has 16 residues. The germline V gene has CDR1 MRHNA and CDR2 SNTAGT. The DNA for the CDR3 is TGTGCCAGCAGTGGACTAGCGGGCTCTGGGGCCAACGTCCTGACTTTC. As protein: CASSGLAGSGANVLTF.

The rearrangement joins TRBV9 to TRBJ2-2; D remains ambiguous. The CDR3 loop spans 15 amino acids. Germline CDR1 is SGDLS and CDR2 is YYNGEE. V was trimmed by 4 bases and J by 3 bases, leaving 13 bases between them. This chain's CDR3 is CASSIDKIYTGELFF. DNA for the CDR3: TGTGCCAGCAGCATAGACAAGATTTACACCGGGGAGCTGTTTTTT.

This clonotype has only a few counts. This chain links TRBV10-3 with TRBJ2-1; TRBD2 might be the D (6 bases). CDR1 and CDR2 (germline): ENHRY, SYGVKD. The CDR3 has 14 residues. V was pared by 2 bases and J by 1 base, with 6 bases between. The CDR3 loop reads CAISERGSYNEQFF. DNA of the CDR3: TGTGCCATCAGTGAGCGGGGGTCCTACAATGAGCAGTTCTTC.

The chain carries TRBV6-1 and TRBJ1-6; D perhaps matches TRBD1 (6 bases). Germline assignment: CDR1 MNHNS and CDR2 SASEGT. Trimming removed 6 bases from V and 7 bases from J, with 10 bases in between. CDR3 size: 13 residues. The CDR3, as DNA: TGTGCCAGCAGGGACAGATCAAATTCACCCCTCCACTTT. It codes for CASRDRSNSPLHF.

The chain is built from TRBV27 and TRBJ1-6; D call uncertain. The CDR3 totals 14 residues. V was clipped by 2 bases and J by 7 bases, with 9 bases between them. Germline values: CDR1 MNHEY, CDR2 SMNVEV (reference sequence). As DNA, the CDR3 is TGTGCCAGCAGTTTACCGGTGTCCAATTCACCCCTCCACTTT. Its protein product is CASSLPVSNSPLHF.

This chain links TRBV2 with TRBJ2-1, with TRBD1 matching 10 bases. The germline gives CDR1 SNHLY, CDR2 FYNNEI. J was trimmed by 7 bases and V by 7 bases; bases with no gene match: 4. CDR3 length: 13 amino acids. Written as DNA, the CDR3 is TGTGCCAGCACGGGGACAGGGGTTAATGAGCAGTTCTTC. Its translation is CASTGTGVNEQFF.

This clonotype was counted a few times. The CDR3 DNA sequence: TGCGCCAGCAGCCAATCCCCCACATCGGAGACCCAGTACTTC. Translation: CASSQSPTSETQYF. This sequence joins TRBV4-3 and TRBJ2-7; D is ambiguous. The DNA matches TRBJ2-5 better at its end, which makes the J call doubtful. In germline, CDR1 is LGHNA, CDR2 YSLEER. The length of the CDR3 is 14 residues.

This clonotype was seen a few times. V gene TRBV29-1 combines with J gene TRBJ2-7, with 7 bases identical to TRBD1. The V gene's germline CDR1 is SQVTM and CDR2 ANQGSEA. After removal of 7 bases from V and 5 bases from J, the junction contained 8 bases not matched to a gene. CDR3 length: 12 residues. The CDR3 bases are TGCAGCGGTGCGACAGGGCGCCACGAGCAGTACTTC. Translating it yields CSGATGRHEQYF.

This chain links TRBV12-3 or TRBV12-4 with TRBJ2-5, with D perhaps matching TRBD1 (6 bases). The CDR3 sequence is 15 residues long. V lost 5 bases and J lost 0, with 13 bases in between. CDR3 nucleotide sequence: TGTGCCAGCAGTAACAGGGTTTCATACCAAGAGACCCAGTACTTC. Protein product: CASSNRVSYQETQYF.

This clonotype was picked up a small number of times. The CDR3 sequence is CASSVEGSGGFETQYF. The CDR3 coding sequence is TGTGCCAGCAGCGTAGAAGGTAGCGGGGGGTTTGAGACCCAGTACTTC. The chain recombines TRBV9 with TRBJ2-5; TRBD2 agrees at 10 bases. Germline trimming cut 0 bases from V and 5 bases from J; bases unmatched to any gene: 7. Germline-derived CDR1 and CDR2 are SGDLS and YYNGEE. The CDR3 has 16 residues.

The genes are TRBV9 and TRBJ2-5; D may be TRBD2 (6 bases). V lost 2 bases and J lost 2, with 16 bases in between. The CDR3 consists of 16 residues. Germline V gene sequence: CDR1 SGDLS, CDR2 YYNGEE. The CDR3 region is CASSVHPGLTQETQYF. For the CDR3, the DNA is TGTGCCAGCAGCGTCCATCCGGGACTCACACAAGAGACCCAGTACTTC. Full variable domain (remainder filled in from reference TRBV9 and TRBJ2-5): DSGVTQTPKHLITATGQRVTLRCSPRSGDLSVYWYQQSLDQGLQFLIQYYNGEERAKGNILERFSAQQFPDLHSELNLSSLELGDSALYFCASSVHPGLTQETQYFGPGTRLLVL.

The chain joins TRBV9 to TRBJ2-5; D remains unclear. There are 15 residues in the CDR3. Germline V gene data show CDR1 as SGDLS and CDR2 as YYNGEE. Deletions cut 0 bases from V and 4 bases from J, with 13 bases between. The CDR3 nucleotides read TGTGCCAGCAGCGTAGCTGCAGCCGGTGGAGAGACCCAGTACTTC. Translating it yields CASSVAAAGGETQYF.